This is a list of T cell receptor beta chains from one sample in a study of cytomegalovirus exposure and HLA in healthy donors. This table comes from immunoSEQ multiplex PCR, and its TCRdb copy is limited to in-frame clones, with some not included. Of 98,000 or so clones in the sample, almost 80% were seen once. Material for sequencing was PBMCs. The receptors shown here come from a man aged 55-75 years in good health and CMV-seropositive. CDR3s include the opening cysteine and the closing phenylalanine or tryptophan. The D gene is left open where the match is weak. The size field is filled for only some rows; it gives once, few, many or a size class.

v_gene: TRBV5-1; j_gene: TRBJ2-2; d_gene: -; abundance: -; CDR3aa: CASSLDRTNTGELFF; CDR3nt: TGCGCCAGCAGCTTGGACAGGACGAACACCGGGGAGCTGTTTTTT
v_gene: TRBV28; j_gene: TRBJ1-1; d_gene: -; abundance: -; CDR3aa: CASSTGFGAFF; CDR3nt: TGTGCCAGCAGTACAGGGTTTGGGGCTTTCTTT
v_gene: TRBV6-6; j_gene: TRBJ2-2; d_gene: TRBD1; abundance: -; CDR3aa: CASSRDRASGELFF; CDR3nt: TGTGCCAGCAGCCGGGACAGGGCTTCTGGGGAGCTGTTTTTT
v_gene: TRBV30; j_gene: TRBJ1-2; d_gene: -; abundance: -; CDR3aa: CAWSVIQGYTF; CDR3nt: TGTGCCTGGAGTGTGATACAGGGCTACACCTTC
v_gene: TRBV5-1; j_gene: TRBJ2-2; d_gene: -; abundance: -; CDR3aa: CASSLSGGGPGSTGELFF; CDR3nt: TGCGCCAGCAGCTTGTCCGGAGGAGGGCCCGGGTCCACCGGGGAGCTGTTTTTT
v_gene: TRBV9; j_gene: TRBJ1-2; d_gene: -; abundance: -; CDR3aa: CASSGRQLTNYGYTF; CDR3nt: TGTGCCAGCAGCGGCCGACAGCTGACTAACTATGGCTACACCTTC
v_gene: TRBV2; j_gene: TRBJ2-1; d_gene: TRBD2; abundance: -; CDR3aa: CASSGDYSYNEQFF; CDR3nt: TGTGCCAGCAGTGGGGACTACTCCTACAATGAGCAGTTCTTC
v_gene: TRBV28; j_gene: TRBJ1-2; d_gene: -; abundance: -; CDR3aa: CASSFQGRGGYTF; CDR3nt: TGTGCCAGCAGTTTTCAGGGAAGGGGTGGCTACACCTTC
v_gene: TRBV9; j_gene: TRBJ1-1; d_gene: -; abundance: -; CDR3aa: CASSVSGTGGGTEAFF; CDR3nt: TGTGCCAGCAGCGTCAGCGGGACCGGGGGAGGAACTGAAGCTTTCTTT
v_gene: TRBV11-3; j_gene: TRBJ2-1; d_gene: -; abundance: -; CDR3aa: CASSLALFGEQFF; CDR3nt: TGTGCCAGCAGCTTGGCGCTCTTCGGGGAGCAGTTCTTC
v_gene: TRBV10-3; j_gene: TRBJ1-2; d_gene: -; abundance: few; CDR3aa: CAINMDRAYGYTF; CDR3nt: TGTGCCATCAACATGGACAGAGCCTATGGCTACACCTTC
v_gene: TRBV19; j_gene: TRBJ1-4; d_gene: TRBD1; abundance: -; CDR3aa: CATRDRGPSNEKLFF; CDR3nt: TGTGCCACGCGGGACAGGGGGCCGTCTAATGAAAAACTGTTTTTT
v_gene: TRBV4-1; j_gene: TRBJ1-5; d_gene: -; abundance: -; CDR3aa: CASSHPGRNQPQHF; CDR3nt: TGCGCCAGCAGCCATCCAGGGCGTAATCAGCCCCAGCATTTT
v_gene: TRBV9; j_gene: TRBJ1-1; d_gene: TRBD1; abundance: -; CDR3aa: CASSLGTGDTEAFF; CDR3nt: TGTGCCAGCAGCCTCGGGACAGGGGACACTGAAGCTTTCTTT
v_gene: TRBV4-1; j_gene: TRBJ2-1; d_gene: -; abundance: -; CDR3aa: CASSQVGLKGNEQFF; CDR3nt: TGCGCCAGCAGCCAAGTAGGACTTAAGGGCAATGAGCAGTTCTTC
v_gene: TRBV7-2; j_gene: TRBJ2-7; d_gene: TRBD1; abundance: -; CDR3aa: CASSPRGTGPEQYF; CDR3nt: TGTGCCAGCAGCCCCCGAGGGACAGGGCCCGAGCAGTACTTC
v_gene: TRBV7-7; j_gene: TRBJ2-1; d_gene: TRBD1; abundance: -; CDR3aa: CARGQGSYNEQFF; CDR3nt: TGTGCCAGGGGACAGGGCTCCTACAATGAGCAGTTCTTC
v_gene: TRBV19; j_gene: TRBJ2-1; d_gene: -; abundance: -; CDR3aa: CASATAGRYNEQFF; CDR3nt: TGTGCCAGCGCGACGGCGGGAAGGTACAATGAGCAGTTCTTC
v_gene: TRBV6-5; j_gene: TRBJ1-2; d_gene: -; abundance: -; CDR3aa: CASSYTQGDGYTF; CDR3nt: TGTGCCAGCAGTTACACACAGGGTGATGGCTACACCTTC
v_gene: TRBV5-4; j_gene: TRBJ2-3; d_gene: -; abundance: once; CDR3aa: CASSFSGHADTQYF; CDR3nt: TGTGCCAGCAGCTTTTCCGGACATGCAGATACGCAGTATTTT
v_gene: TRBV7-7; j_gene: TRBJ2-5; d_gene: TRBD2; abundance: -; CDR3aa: CASSPGLAGAGGETQYF; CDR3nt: TGTGCCAGCAGCCCGGGACTAGCGGGGGCCGGAGGAGAGACCCAGTACTTC
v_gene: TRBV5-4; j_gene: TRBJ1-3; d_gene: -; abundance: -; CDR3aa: CASSLAGGNTIYF; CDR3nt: TGTGCCAGCAGCTTGGCAGGTGGAAACACCATATATTTT
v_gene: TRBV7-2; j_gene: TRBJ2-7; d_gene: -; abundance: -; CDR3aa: CASSLSGGLSYEQYF; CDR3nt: TGTGCCAGCAGCTTATCAGGGGGACTTTCCTACGAGCAGTACTTC
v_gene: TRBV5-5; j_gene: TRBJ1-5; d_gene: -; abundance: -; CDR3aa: CASSPYFGSNQPQHF; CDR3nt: TGTGCCAGCAGCCCCTACTTCGGGAGCAATCAGCCCCAGCATTTT
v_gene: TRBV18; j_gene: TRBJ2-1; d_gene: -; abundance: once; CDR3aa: CASSPRGKHSNEQFF; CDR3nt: TGTGCCAGCTCACCTCGGGGTAAACACAGCAATGAGCAGTTCTTC
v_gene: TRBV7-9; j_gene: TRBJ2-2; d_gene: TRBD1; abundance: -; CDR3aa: CASSFVTGYTGELFF; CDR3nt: TGTGCCAGCAGCTTCGTGACAGGGTACACCGGGGAGCTGTTTTTT
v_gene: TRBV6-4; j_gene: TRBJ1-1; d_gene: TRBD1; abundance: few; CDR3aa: CATSPGQGSGTEAFF; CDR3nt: TGTGCCACCTCCCCGGGACAGGGATCGGGCACTGAAGCTTTCTTT
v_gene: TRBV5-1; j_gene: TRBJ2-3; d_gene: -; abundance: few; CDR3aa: CASSLDSYTDTQYF; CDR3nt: TGCGCCAGCAGTTTGGACAGCTACACAGATACGCAGTATTTT
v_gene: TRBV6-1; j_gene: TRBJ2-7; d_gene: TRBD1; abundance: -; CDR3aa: CASIRTGAYEQYF; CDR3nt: TGTGCCAGCATCCGGACAGGGGCCTACGAGCAGTACTTC
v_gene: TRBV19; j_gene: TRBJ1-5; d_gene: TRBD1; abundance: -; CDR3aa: CASSMAGGRANQPQHF; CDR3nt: TGTGCCAGTAGTATGGCAGGGGGACGGGCTAATCAGCCCCAGCATTTT
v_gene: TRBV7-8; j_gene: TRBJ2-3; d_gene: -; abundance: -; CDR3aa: CASSLEYERNTQYF; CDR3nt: TGTGCCAGCAGCTTAGAGTACGAGAGGAATACGCAGTATTTT
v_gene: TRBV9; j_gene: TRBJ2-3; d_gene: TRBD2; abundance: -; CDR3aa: CASSVELAGAGDTQYF; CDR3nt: TGTGCCAGCAGCGTAGAACTAGCGGGGGCTGGAGATACGCAGTATTTT
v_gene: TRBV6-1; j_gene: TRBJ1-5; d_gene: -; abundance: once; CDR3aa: CASSRQGLSNQPQHF; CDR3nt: TGTGCCAGCAGCCGGCAGGGCCTTAGCAATCAGCCCCAGCATTTT
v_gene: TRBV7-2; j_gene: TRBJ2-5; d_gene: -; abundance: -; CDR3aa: CASSIAAQETQYF; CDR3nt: TGTGCCAGCAGCATAGCGGCCCAAGAGACCCAGTACTTC
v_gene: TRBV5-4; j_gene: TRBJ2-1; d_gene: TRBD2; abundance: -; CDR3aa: CASSLGKRGLHEQFF; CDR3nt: TGTGCCAGCAGCTTGGGGAAGCGGGGGCTACATGAGCAGTTCTTC
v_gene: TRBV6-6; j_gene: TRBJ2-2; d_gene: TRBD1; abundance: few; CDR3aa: CASTSGTGDTGELFF; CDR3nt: TGTGCCAGCACCTCCGGGACAGGGGACACCGGGGAGCTGTTTTTT
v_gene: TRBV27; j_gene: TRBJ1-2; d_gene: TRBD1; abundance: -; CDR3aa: CASSWQGVGGYTF; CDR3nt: TGTGCCAGCAGTTGGCAGGGGGTCGGAGGCTACACCTTC
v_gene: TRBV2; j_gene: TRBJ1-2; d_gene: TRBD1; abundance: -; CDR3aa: CASSPQGDGYTF; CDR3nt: TGTGCCAGCAGCCCACAGGGGGATGGCTACACCTTC
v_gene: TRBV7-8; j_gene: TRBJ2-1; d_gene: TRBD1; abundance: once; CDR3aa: CASSTHRDSGEQFF; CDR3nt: TGTGCCAGCAGCACTCACCGGGACAGTGGTGAGCAGTTCTTC
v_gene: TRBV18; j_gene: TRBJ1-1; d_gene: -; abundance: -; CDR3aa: CASSLPWNTEAFF; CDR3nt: TGTGCCAGCTCACTCCCTTGGAACACTGAAGCTTTCTTT
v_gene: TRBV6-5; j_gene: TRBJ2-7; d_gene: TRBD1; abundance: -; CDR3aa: CASSYIRQGALNEQYF; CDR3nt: TGTGCCAGCAGTTACATCCGACAGGGGGCGCTGAACGAGCAGTACTTC
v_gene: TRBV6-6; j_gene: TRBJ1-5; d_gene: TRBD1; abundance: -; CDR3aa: CASSSRTGTGNQPQHF; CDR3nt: TGTGCCAGCAGTTCCCGGACAGGGACGGGAAACCAGCCCCAGCATTTT
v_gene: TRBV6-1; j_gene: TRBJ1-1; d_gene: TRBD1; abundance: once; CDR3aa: CASRGGQGTVAFF; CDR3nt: TGTGCCAGCAGGGGGGGACAGGGAACGGTAGCTTTCTTT
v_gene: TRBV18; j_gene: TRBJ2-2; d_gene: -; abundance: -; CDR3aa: CASSPPRAGELFF; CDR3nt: TGTGCCAGCTCACCACCACGGGCCGGGGAGCTGTTTTTT
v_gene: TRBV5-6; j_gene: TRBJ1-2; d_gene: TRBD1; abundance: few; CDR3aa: CASSFPAGTGTDGYTF; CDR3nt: TGTGCCAGCAGCTTCCCGGCCGGGACAGGAACGGATGGCTACACCTTC
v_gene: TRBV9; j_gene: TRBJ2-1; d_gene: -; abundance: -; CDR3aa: CASSVDTSPQFF; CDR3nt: TGTGCCAGCAGCGTAGATACTAGCCCCCAGTTCTTC
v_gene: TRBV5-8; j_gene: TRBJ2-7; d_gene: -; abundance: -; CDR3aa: CASSFQGLRYEQYF; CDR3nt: TGTGCCAGCAGCTTTCAGGGGTTAAGGTACGAGCAGTACTTC
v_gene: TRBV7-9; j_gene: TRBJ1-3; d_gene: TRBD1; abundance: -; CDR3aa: CASSYLGQAKRNTIYF; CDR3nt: TGTGCCAGCAGCTACTTGGGACAGGCCAAGAGAAACACCATATATTTT
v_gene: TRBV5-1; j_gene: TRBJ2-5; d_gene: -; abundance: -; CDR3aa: CASSPLSQETQYF; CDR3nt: TGCGCCAGCAGTCCCCTGTCCCAAGAGACCCAGTACTTC